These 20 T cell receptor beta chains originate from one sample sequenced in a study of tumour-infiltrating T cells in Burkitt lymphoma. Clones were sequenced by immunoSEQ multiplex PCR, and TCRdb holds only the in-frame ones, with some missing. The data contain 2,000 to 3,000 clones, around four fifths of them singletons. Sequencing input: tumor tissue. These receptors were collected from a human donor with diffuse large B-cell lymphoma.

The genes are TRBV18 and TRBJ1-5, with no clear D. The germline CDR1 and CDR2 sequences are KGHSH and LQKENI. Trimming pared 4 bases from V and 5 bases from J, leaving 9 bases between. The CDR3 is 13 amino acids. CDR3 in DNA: TGTGCCAGCTCACGATCAACAGATCAGCCCCAGCATTTT. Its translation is CASSRSTDQPQHF. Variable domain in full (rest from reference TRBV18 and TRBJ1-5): NAGVMQNPRHLVRRRGQEARLRCSPMKGHSHVYWYRQLPEEGLKFMVYLQKENIIDESGMPKERFSAEFPKEGPSILRIQQVVRGDSAAYFCASSRSTDQPQHFGDGTRLSIL.

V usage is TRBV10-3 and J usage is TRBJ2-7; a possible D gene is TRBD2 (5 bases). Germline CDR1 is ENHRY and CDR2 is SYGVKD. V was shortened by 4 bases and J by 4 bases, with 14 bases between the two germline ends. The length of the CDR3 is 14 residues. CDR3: CAISVEESGYEQYF. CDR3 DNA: TGTGCCATCAGTGTGGAGGAGAGCGGATACGAGCAGTACTTC.

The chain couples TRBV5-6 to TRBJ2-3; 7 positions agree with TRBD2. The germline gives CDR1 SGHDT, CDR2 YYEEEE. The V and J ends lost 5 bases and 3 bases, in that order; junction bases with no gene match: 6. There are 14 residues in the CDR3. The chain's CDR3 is CASSRGLGTDTQYF. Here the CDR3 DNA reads TGTGCCAGCAGTCGCGGACTAGGTACAGATACGCAGTATTTT.

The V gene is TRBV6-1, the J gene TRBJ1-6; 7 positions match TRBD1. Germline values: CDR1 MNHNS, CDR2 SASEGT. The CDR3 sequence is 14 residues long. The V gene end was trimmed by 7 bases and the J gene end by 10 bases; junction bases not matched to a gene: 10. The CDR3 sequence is CASNPDRAESPLHF. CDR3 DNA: TGTGCCAGCAACCCAGACAGGGCTGAATCACCCCTCCACTTT.

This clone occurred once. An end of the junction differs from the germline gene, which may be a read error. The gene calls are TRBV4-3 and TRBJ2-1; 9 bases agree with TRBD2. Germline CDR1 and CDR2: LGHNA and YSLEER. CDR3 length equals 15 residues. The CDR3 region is CANSQASGVSDEQFF. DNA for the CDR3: TGCGCCAACAGCCAAGCTAGCGGGGTATCGGATGAGCAGTTCTTC.

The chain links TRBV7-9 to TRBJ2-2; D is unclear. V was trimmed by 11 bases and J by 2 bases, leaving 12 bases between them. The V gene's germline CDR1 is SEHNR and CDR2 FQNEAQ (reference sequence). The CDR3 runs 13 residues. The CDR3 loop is CAGPITNTGELFF. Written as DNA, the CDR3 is TGTGCCGGCCCGATCACCAACACCGGGGAGCTGTTTTTT. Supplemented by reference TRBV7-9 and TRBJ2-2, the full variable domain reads DTGVSQNPRHKITKRGQNVTFRCDPISEHNRLYWYRQTLGQGPEFLTYFQNEAQLEKSRLLSDRFSAERPKGSFSTLEIQRTEQGDSAMYLCAGPITNTGELFFGEGSRLTVL.

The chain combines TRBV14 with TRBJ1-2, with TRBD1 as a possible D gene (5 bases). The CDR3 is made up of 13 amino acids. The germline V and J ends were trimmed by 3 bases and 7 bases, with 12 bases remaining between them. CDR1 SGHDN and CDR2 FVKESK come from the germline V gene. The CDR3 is CASSHQGLIGYTF. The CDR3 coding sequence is TGTGCCAGCAGCCATCAGGGATTAATTGGCTACACCTTC.

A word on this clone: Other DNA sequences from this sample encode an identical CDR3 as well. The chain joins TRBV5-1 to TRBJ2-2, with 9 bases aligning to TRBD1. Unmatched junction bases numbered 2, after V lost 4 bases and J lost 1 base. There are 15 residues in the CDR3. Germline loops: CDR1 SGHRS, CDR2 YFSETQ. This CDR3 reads CASSQTGGNTGELFF. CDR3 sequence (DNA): TGCGCCAGCAGCCAGACAGGGGGGAACACCGGGGAGCTGTTTTTT.

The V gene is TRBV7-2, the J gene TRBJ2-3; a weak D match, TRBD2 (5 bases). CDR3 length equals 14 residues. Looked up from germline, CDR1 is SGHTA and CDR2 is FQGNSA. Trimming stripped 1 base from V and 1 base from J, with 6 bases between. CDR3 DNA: TGTGCCAGCAGCTTAGGGCGGGGCACAGATACGCAGTATTTT. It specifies CASSLGRGTDTQYF.

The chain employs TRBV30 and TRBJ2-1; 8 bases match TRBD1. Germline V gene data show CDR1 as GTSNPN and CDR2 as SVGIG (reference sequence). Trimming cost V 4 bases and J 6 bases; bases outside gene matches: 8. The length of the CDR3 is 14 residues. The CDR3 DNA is TGTGCCTGGAAAGGACAGGGTGGAATCAATGAGCAGTTCTTC. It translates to CAWKGQGGINEQFF. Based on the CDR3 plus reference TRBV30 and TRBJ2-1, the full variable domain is SQTIHQWPATLVQPVGSPLSLECTVEGTSNPNLYWYRQAAGRGLQLLFYSVGIGQISSEVPQNLSASRPQDRQFILSSKKLLLSDSGFYLCAWKGQGGINEQFFGPGTRLTVL.

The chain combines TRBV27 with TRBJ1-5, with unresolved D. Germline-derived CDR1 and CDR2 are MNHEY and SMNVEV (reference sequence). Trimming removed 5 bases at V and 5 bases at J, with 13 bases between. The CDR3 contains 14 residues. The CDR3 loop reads CASSEASEYQPQHF. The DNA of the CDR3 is TGTGCCAGCAGTGAGGCCAGCGAATATCAGCCCCAGCATTTT.

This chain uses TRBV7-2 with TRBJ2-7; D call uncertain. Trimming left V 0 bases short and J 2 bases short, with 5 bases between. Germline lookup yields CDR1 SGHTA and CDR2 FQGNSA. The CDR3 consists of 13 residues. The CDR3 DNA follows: TGTGCCAGCAGCTTAGCCGCAACCTACGAGCAGTACTTC. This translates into CASSLAATYEQYF.

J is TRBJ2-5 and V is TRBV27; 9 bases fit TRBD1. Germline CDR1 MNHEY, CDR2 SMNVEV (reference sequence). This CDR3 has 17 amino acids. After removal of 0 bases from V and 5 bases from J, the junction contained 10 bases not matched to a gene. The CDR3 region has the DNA TGTGCCAGCAGTTTATCCGCCTCCGGGACAGGGTGGGAGACCCAGTACTTC. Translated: CASSLSASGTGWETQYF.

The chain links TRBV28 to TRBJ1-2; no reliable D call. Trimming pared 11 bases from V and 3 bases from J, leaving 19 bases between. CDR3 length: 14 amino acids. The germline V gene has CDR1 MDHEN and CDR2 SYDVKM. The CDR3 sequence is CASYWTGSDYGYTF. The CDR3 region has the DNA TGTGCCTCCTACTGGACGGGGTCGGACTATGGCTACACCTTC.

The CDR3 DNA is TGTGCCAGCAGCTCCACGTCAGCGGCAGGGGGAACCCCCTACGAGCAGTACTTC. It encodes CASSSTSAAGGTPYEQYF. The chain has TRBV11-1 and TRBJ2-7; TRBD1 agrees at 7 bases. Germline trimming cut 4 bases from V and 2 bases from J; bases unmatched to any gene: 17. This CDR3 has 18 residues. Germline V gene data show CDR1 as SGHAT and CDR2 as FQDESV (reference sequence).

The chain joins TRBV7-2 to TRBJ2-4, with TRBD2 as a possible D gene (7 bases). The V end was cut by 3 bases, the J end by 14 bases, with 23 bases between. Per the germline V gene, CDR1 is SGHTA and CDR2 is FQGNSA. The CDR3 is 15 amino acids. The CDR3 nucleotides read TGTGCCAGCAGCTTGTCCGCTCAGGGGCGGGAGCATAAGTACTTC. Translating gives CASSLSAQGREHKYF.

The CDR3 spells CASSVRTSNTQYF. The CDR3 DNA reads as TGTGCCAGCAGCGTCCGGACTAGCAACACGCAGTATTTT. The rearrangement links TRBV7-6 to TRBJ2-3, with 8 nucleotides matching TRBD2. Trimming at V came to 5 bases and at J to 9 bases, leaving 7 bases not matched to a gene. The CDR3 loop spans 13 amino acids. The germline V gene encodes CDR1 SGHVS and CDR2 FNYEAQ.

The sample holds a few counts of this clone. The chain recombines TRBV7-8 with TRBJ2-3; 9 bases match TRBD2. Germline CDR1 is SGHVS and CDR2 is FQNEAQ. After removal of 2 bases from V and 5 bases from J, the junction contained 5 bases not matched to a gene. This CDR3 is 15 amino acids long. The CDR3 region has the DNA TGTGCCAGCAGCTTACAATCGACTAGCGGAGATACGCAGTATTTT. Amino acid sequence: CASSLQSTSGDTQYF.

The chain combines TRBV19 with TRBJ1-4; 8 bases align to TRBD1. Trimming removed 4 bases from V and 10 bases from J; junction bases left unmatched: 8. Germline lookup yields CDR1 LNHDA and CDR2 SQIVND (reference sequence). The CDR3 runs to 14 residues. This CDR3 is CASSTGTGIGKLFF. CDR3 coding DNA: TGTGCCAGTAGTACTGGGACAGGTATAGGAAAACTGTTTTTT.

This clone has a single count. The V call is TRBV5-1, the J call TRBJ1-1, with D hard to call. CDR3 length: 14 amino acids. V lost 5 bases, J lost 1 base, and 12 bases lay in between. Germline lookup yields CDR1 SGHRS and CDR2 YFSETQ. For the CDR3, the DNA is TGCGCCAGCAGTGAAATGGCATCGAACACTGAAGCTTTCTTT. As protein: CASSEMASNTEAFF. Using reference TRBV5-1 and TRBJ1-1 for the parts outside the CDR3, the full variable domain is KAGVTQTPRYLIKTRGQQVTLSCSPISGHRSVSWYQQTPGQGLQFLFEYFSETQRNKGNFPGRFSGRQFSNSRSEMNVSTLELGDSALYLCASSEMASNTEAFFGQGTRLTVV.